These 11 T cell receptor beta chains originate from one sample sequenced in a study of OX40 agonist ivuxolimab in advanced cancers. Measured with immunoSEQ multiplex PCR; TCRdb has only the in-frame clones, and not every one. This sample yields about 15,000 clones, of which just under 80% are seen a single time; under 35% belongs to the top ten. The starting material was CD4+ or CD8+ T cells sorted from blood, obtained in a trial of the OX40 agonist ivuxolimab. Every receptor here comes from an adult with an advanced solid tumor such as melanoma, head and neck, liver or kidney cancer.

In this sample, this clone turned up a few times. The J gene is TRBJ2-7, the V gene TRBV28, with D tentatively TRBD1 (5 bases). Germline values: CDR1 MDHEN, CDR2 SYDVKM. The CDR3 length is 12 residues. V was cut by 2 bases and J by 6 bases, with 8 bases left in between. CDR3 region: CASSLTGSEQYF. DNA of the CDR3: TGTGCCAGCAGTTTAACAGGATCCGAGCAGTACTTC.

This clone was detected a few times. The CDR3 DNA follows: TGCGCCAGCCATACAGGGGGACTAGCGGGAGCCGGAGATACGCAGTATTTT. Translating it yields CASHTGGLAGAGDTQYF. The chain recombines TRBV5-1 with TRBJ2-3; 14 positions match TRBD2. V trimming: 7 bases; J trimming: 5 bases; junction bases outside the gene matches: 12. This CDR3 comprises 17 residues. Germline values: CDR1 SGHRS, CDR2 YFSETQ.

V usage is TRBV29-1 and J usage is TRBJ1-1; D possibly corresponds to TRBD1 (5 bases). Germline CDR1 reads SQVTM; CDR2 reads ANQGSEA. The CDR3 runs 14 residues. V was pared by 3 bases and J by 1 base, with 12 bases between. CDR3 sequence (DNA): TGCAGCGTTGAGGGGGAAAACACGAACACTGAAGCTTTCTTT. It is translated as CSVEGENTNTEAFF.

DNA of the CDR3: TGCAGCGTAACAGCCGTTTCAGGTGGCTACACCTTC. Protein: CSVTAVSGGYTF. The chain couples TRBV29-1 to TRBJ1-2, with D unresolved. Per germline, CDR1 SQVTM and CDR2 ANQGSEA. The CDR3 is made up of 12 amino acids. V lost 6 bases and J lost 7, with 15 bases in between.

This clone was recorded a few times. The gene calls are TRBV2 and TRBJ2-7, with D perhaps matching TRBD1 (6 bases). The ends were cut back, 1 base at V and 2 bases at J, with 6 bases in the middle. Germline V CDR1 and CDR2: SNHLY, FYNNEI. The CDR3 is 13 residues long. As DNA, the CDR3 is TGTGCCAGCAGTGAAGGGACAGCCTACGAGCAGTACTTC. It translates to CASSEGTAYEQYF.

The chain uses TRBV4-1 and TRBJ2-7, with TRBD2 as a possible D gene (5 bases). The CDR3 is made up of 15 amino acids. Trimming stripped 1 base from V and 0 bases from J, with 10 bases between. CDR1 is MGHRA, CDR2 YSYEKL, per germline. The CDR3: CASSQGESGSYEQYF. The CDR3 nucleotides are TGCGCCAGCAGCCAAGGTGAAAGCGGCTCCTACGAGCAGTACTTC.

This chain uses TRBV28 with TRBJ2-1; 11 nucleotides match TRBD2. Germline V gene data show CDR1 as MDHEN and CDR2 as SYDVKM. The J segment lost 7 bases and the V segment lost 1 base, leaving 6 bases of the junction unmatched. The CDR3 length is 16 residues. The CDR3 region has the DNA TGTGCCAGCAGTTTATACGGTAGCGGGAGGGATAATGAGCAGTTCTTC. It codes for CASSLYGSGRDNEQFF.

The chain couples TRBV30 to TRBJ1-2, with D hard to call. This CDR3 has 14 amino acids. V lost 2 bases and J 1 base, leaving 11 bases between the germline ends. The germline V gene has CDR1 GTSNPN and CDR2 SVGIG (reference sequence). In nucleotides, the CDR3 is TGTGCCTGGAGTCCACGGAACGTTAACTATGGCTACACCTTC. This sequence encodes CAWSPRNVNYGYTF.

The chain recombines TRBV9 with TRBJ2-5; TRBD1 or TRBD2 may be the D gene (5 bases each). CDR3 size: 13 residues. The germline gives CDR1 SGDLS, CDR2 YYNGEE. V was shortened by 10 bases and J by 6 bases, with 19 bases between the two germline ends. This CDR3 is CAGGGGRAKTQYF. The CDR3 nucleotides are TGTGCCGGGGGTGGTGGCAGGGCAAAGACCCAGTACTTC.

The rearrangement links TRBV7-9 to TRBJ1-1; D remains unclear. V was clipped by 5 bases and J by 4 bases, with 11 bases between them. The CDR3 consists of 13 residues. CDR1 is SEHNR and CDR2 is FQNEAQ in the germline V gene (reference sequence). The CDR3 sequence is CASSMGMGTEAFF. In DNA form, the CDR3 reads TGTGCCAGCAGCATGGGAATGGGCACTGAAGCTTTCTTT.

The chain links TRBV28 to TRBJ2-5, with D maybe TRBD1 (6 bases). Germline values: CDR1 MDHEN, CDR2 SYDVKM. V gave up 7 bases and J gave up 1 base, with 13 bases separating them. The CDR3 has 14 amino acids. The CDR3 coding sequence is TGTGCCAGCACCCTCGGGACACCCCAAGAGACCCAGTACTTC. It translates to CASTLGTPQETQYF. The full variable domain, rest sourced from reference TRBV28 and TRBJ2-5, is DVKVTQSSRYLVKRTGEKVFLECVQDMDHENMFWYRQDPGLGLRLIYFSYDVKMKEKGDIPEGYSVSREKKERFSLILESASTNQTSMYLCASTLGTPQETQYFGPGTRLLVL.